What follows are 18 T cell receptor beta chains derived from one specimen sequenced in a study of blood T cell repertoires in COVID-19. Clones were sequenced by immunoSEQ multiplex PCR, and TCRdb holds only the in-frame ones, with some missing. Here the sample spans 130,000 to 150,000 clones, about 88% being singletons. Sequencing was done on a sample of peripheral blood. All receptors come from a human donor in a cohort sampled during active COVID-19.

The rearrangement uses TRBV25-1 and TRBJ2-7; possible D gene TRBD1, 7 bases. The CDR3 covers 13 residues. Germline assignment: CDR1 MGHDK and CDR2 SYGVNS. V lost 6 bases, J lost 4 bases, and 13 bases lay in between. The CDR3 coding sequence is TGTGCCAGCAGCGGAGGGGGCCGGTACGAGCAGTACTTC. It translates to CASSGGGRYEQYF.

V usage is TRBV7-3 and J usage is TRBJ1-1; 9 bases agree with TRBD1. V dropped 3 bases and J dropped 4; count of bases not matched to a gene: 9. The CDR3 consists of 16 residues. Germline CDR1 and CDR2: SGHTA and FQGTGA. The CDR3 DNA sequence: TGTGCCAGCAGCTTGGCCCCCCCGACAGGGGGCACTGAAGCTTTCTTT. This gives the protein CASSLAPPTGGTEAFF.

The chain couples TRBV9 to TRBJ2-3, with a possible D match to TRBD2 (5 bases). V dropped 4 bases and J dropped 3 bases, with 18 bases sitting between them. CDR1 is SGDLS and CDR2 is YYNGEE in the germline V gene. The CDR3 runs to 16 residues. This chain's CDR3 is CASSPHPGRSTDTQYF. The CDR3 DNA reads as TGTGCCAGCAGCCCTCACCCGGGGAGAAGTACAGATACGCAGTATTTT.

The V gene is TRBV19, the J gene TRBJ2-7, with TRBD1 identical over 9 bases. This CDR3 region has 15 residues. Germline V gives CDR1 LNHDA, CDR2 SQIVND (reference sequence). Trimming removed 3 bases from V and 7 bases from J; junction bases left unmatched: 10. The CDR3 bases are TGTGCCAGTAGTATGACGTGGGACAGGGCCGGGGAGCAGTACTTC. Amino acid sequence: CASSMTWDRAGEQYF.

The gene calls are TRBV27 and TRBJ2-3; TRBD2 might be the D (6 bases). The germline CDR1 and CDR2 sequences are MNHEY and SMNVEV (reference sequence). The CDR3 loop spans 12 amino acids. The V and J ends lost 8 bases and 2 bases respectively, with 8 bases between them. DNA of the CDR3: TGTGCCAGCGGGACTTTCACAGATACGCAGTATTTT. This gives the protein CASGTFTDTQYF.

This sequence joins TRBV5-8 and TRBJ1-5; 10 bases are a match to TRBD1. Per the germline V gene, CDR1 is SGHTS and CDR2 is YDEGEE. V lost 4 bases and J lost 6; bases outside the gene matches: 13. The CDR3 covers 17 residues. DNA of the CDR3: TGTGCCAGCAGCCTTCTTAGGACAGGGGGTTTACGTCAGCCCCAGCATTTT. Protein product: CASSLLRTGGLRQPQHF.

The chain employs TRBV12-3 or TRBV12-4 and TRBJ2-2; D gene uncertain. This CDR3 has 12 residues. Trimming stripped 7 bases from V and 5 bases from J, with 8 bases between. For the CDR3, the DNA is TGTGCCAGCACCCCAGAAACCGGGGAGCTGTTTTTT. This gives the protein CASTPETGELFF.

This clone has a single count. V usage is TRBV7-8 and J usage is TRBJ2-2, with D possibly TRBD1 on 9 matching bases. CDR3 length equals 21 residues. The germline V gene encodes CDR1 SGHVS and CDR2 FQNEAQ. V was clipped by 5 bases and J by 5 bases, with 33 bases between them. The CDR3, as DNA: TGTGCCAGCAGCGTGGACAGGGGTAGCGCAGCGACGTTAGCGGGAACCGGGGAGCTGTTTTTT. The encoded protein is CASSVDRGSAATLAGTGELFF.

The chain joins TRBV18 to TRBJ1-3, with 8 bases matching TRBD1. Per the germline V gene, CDR1 is KGHSH and CDR2 is LQKENI. This CDR3 is 15 amino acids long. V was pared by 3 bases and J by 7 bases, with 8 bases of the junction left unmatched. CDR3 nucleotide sequence: TGTGCCAGCTCACCCCAACCCAGACAGGGGAACACCATATATTTT. Its protein is CASSPQPRQGNTIYF.

The rearrangement uses TRBV6-2 or TRBV6-3 and TRBJ2-7, with 7 bases matching TRBD2. CDR1 and CDR2 (germline): MNHEY, SVGEGT. The ends lost 5 bases at V and 2 bases at J; junction bases unmatched: 3. CDR3 length equals 13 residues. The chain's CDR3 is CASSKGLAYEQYF. As DNA, the CDR3 is TGTGCCAGCAGTAAAGGACTAGCCTACGAGCAGTACTTC.

The chain recombines TRBV6-6 with TRBJ1-4, with 7 bases matching TRBD1. The V gene end was trimmed by 6 bases and the J gene end by 8 bases; junction bases not matched to a gene: 9. The germline gives CDR1 MNHNY, CDR2 SVGAGI (reference sequence). The CDR3 extends over 14 amino acids. The CDR3 protein is CASSPDRVGEKLFF. The DNA for the CDR3 is TGTGCCAGCAGCCCCGACAGGGTTGGGGAAAAACTGTTTTTT.

The V and J genes are TRBV27 and TRBJ2-1; 7 bases match TRBD1. Trimming took 4 bases from V and 9 from J; bases not matched to a gene: 6. The CDR3 is made up of 13 amino acids. CDR1 and CDR2 from the germline V gene are MNHEY and SMNVEV (reference sequence). The CDR3 reads CASSWAGGVEQFF. CDR3 sequence (DNA): TGTGCCAGCAGTTGGGCAGGGGGTGTTGAGCAGTTCTTC.

The V gene is TRBV20-1, the J gene TRBJ1-1; tentatively, D is TRBD1 (6 bases). Trimming removed 3 bases from V and 6 bases from J, with 17 bases in between. Germline V lookup: CDR1 DFQATT, CDR2 SNEGSKA (reference sequence). The CDR3 extends over 14 amino acids. CDR3 sequence: CSASGGRGWSEAFF. The CDR3 coding sequence is TGCAGTGCTAGTGGAGGCAGGGGCTGGTCTGAAGCTTTCTTT.

J is TRBJ2-1 and V is TRBV5-4; D is perhaps TRBD2 (5 bases). The CDR3 totals 13 residues. Trimming cost V 1 base and J 8 bases, with 10 bases left between them. Looked up from germline, CDR1 is SGHNT and CDR2 is YYREEE (reference sequence). CDR3 nucleotides: TGTGCCAGCAGCTTGACTAGATTTGATGAGCAGTTCTTC. It is translated as CASSLTRFDEQFF.

V is TRBV14 and J is TRBJ2-1; 13 bases line up with TRBD2. This CDR3 comprises 21 residues. The ends lost 0 bases at V and 0 bases at J; junction bases unmatched: 11. Germline CDR1 is SGHDN and CDR2 is FVKESK. The CDR3 bases are TGTGCCAGCAGCCAAGACCGCCCAAAGACTAGCGGGAGGATCTCCTACAATGAGCAGTTCTTC. This sequence encodes CASSQDRPKTSGRISYNEQFF.

This clone showed up just a few times. The chain couples TRBV16 to TRBJ1-2; TRBD1 might be the D (6 bases). This CDR3 comprises 14 residues. Deletions cut 2 bases from V and 0 bases from J, with 7 bases between. Germline lookup yields CDR1 KGHSY and CDR2 FQNENV. CDR3 nucleotide sequence: TGTGCCAGCAGCCAAGACAGGACTAACTATGGCTACACCTTC. It is translated as CASSQDRTNYGYTF. Drawing the rest from reference TRBV16 and TRBJ1-2, the complete variable domain is GEEVAQTPKHLVRGEGQKAKLYCAPIKGHSYVFWYQQVLKNEFKFLISFQNENVFDETGMPKERFSAKCLPNSPCSLEIQATKLEDSAVYFCASSQDRTNYGYTFGSGTRLTVV.

The rearrangement uses TRBV9 and TRBJ2-2; possibly TRBD2 for D (5 bases). Per the germline V gene, CDR1 is SGDLS and CDR2 is YYNGEE. Trimming cost V 0 bases and J 1 base, with 10 bases left between them. CDR3 length equals 16 residues. The CDR3 region is CASSVVSSVNTGELFF. The CDR3 bases are TGTGCCAGCAGCGTAGTCAGTAGCGTGAACACCGGGGAGCTGTTTTTT.

This sequence joins TRBV9 and TRBJ2-3; TRBD2 aligns across 15 bases. The CDR3 spans 17 residues. The germline gives CDR1 SGDLS, CDR2 YYNGEE. The V and J ends lost 0 bases and 4 bases, in that order; junction bases with no gene match: 3. The DNA of the CDR3 is TGTGCCAGCAGCGTAGTGGGGACTAGCGGGGGGTCAGATACGCAGTATTTT. Protein sequence: CASSVVGTSGGSDTQYF.